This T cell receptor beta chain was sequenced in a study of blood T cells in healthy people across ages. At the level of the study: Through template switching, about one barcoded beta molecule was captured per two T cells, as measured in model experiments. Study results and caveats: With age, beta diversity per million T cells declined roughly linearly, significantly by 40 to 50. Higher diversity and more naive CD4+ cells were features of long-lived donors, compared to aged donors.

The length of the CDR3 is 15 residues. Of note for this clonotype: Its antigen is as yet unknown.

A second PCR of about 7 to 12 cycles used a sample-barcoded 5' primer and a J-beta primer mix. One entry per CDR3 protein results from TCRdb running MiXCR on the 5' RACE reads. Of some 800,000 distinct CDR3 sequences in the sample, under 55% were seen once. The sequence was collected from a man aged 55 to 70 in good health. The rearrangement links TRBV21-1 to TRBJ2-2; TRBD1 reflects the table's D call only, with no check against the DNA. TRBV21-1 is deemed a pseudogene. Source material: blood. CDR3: CATSGRGRKAGELFF. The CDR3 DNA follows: TGTGCCACCTCAGGTCGGGGCAGGAAGGCCGGGGAGCTGTTTTTT.